What follows are 20 T cell receptor beta chains derived from one specimen sequenced in a study of CD8 T cells in ankylosing spondylitis. Study-wide points: A TCR beta motif made of fewer than ten highly homologous variants seemed typical of ankylosing spondylitis blood.

No antigen is known for these receptors. One entry per CDR3 protein results from TCRdb running MiXCR on the 5' RACE reads. The sample lists 750,000 to 850,000 distinct CDR3 sequences; about 12% were seen once. Sequencing input: blood, either unsorted or a sorted T cell fraction (not recorded which). Receptor source: a male donor with ankylosing spondylitis.

The chain has TRBV5-1 and TRBJ2-1; 7 bases map to TRBD1. V gave up 4 bases and J gave up 2 bases; unmatched junction bases: 9. This CDR3 has 16 residues. The germline V gene has CDR1 SGHRS and CDR2 YFSETQ. CDR3 in amino acids: CASSKPGQPAYNEQFF. Here the CDR3 DNA reads TGCGCCAGCAGCAAACCGGGACAGCCTGCCTACAATGAGCAGTTCTTC. The full variable domain, with the rest looked up from reference TRBV5-1 and TRBJ2-1, is KAGVTQTPRYLIKTRGQQVTLSCSPISGHRSVSWYQQTPGQGLQFLFEYFSETQRNKGNFPGRFSGRQFSNSRSEMNVSTLELGDSALYLCASSKPGQPAYNEQFFGPGTRLTVL.

The chain is built from TRBV5-6 and TRBJ1-1; 8 positions match TRBD1. This CDR3 contains 13 residues. Germline V gene sequence: CDR1 SGHDT, CDR2 YYEEEE. Trimming at V came to 5 bases and at J to 7 bases, leaving 7 bases not matched to a gene. The CDR3 sequence is CASSGTGGGEAFF. In nucleotides, the CDR3 is TGTGCCAGCAGTGGAACAGGGGGGGGTGAAGCTTTCTTT.

The chain employs TRBV5-4 and TRBJ2-3, with 7 bases fitting TRBD2. After removal of 1 base from V and 1 base from J, the junction contained 6 bases not matched to a gene. Looked up from germline, CDR1 is SGHNT and CDR2 is YYREEE (reference sequence). The CDR3 spans 16 residues. The CDR3, as DNA: TGTGCCAGCAGCTTGACTCTAGCGGAGGGCACAGATACGCAGTATTTT. Its protein is CASSLTLAEGTDTQYF.

This clonotype showed up just a few times. The V and J genes are TRBV6-5 and TRBJ2-7, with D tentatively TRBD1 (5 bases). Trimming shortened V by 0 bases and J by 4 bases, and 13 bases separated the two germline ends. From germline, CDR1 is MNHEY and CDR2 SVGAGI. The CDR3 runs 15 residues. CDR3 residues: CASSYSGQGRYEQYF. DNA for the CDR3: TGTGCCAGCAGTTACTCAGGGCAGGGAAGATACGAGCAGTACTTC.

This clonotype was detected a few times. V and J are TRBV5-1 and TRBJ1-1; a weak D match, TRBD1 (5 bases). The CDR3 totals 14 residues. Trimming took off 2 bases at V and 1 base at J, with 9 bases between the two ends. Germline CDR1 and CDR2: SGHRS and YFSETQ. In nucleotides, the CDR3 is TGCGCCAGCAGCTTCTCCGGGGCGAACACTGAAGCTTTCTTT. Residues: CASSFSGANTEAFF. Supplemented by reference TRBV5-1 and TRBJ1-1, the full variable domain reads KAGVTQTPRYLIKTRGQQVTLSCSPISGHRSVSWYQQTPGQGLQFLFEYFSETQRNKGNFPGRFSGRQFSNSRSEMNVSTLELGDSALYLCASSFSGANTEAFFGQGTRLTVV.

The chain links TRBV5-6 to TRBJ2-2; D is possibly TRBD1 (6 bases). The germline V gene has CDR1 SGHDT and CDR2 YYEEEE. This CDR3 contains 15 residues. Trimming removed 4 bases from V and 6 bases from J, with 16 bases in between. The CDR3: CASSAARQGPGELFF. CDR3 bases: TGTGCCAGCAGCGCAGCTAGGCAGGGGCCCGGGGAGCTGTTTTTT.

The sample holds a few counts of this clonotype. The rearrangement uses TRBV5-1 and TRBJ1-3; D uncertain. V lost 0 bases and J lost 2, with 12 bases in between. Germline CDR1 and CDR2: SGHRS and YFSETQ. The CDR3 is 16 amino acids. The CDR3 loop reads CASSLGVRVPGNTIYF. The CDR3 DNA sequence: TGCGCCAGCAGCTTGGGGGTCCGGGTTCCTGGAAACACCATATATTTT.

This chain uses TRBV3-1 with TRBJ2-5; D remains unclear. The germline V gene encodes CDR1 LGHDT and CDR2 YNNKEL (reference sequence). The CDR3 is 15 amino acids. With 0 bases removed from V and 4 bases from J, the gap between germline ends came to 12 bases. The CDR3 DNA reads as TGTGCCAGCAGCCAAGAGCCCCCCAGAGGAGAGACCCAGTACTTC. Translating gives CASSQEPPRGETQYF.

The genes are TRBV24-1 and TRBJ2-7; D gene unclear. V lost 0 bases and J lost 0, with 8 bases in between. The germline gives CDR1 KGHDR, CDR2 SFDVKD. The CDR3 has 15 residues. The CDR3 DNA sequence: TGTGCCACCAGTGATTTGAAGCATGGCTCCTACGAGCAGTACTTC. Amino acids: CATSDLKHGSYEQYF.

This clonotype has at least ten counts. The rearrangement links TRBV20-1 to TRBJ2-5, with TRBD2 identical over 9 bases. CDR3 length: 16 amino acids. V shed 0 bases, J shed 4 bases, and the junction held 9 bases outside the gene matches. CDR1 and CDR2 (germline): DFQATT, SNEGSKA (reference sequence). The CDR3 loop reads CSARDAGGPGSETQYF. The CDR3 DNA is TGCAGTGCTAGAGACGCGGGGGGGCCGGGCTCAGAGACCCAGTACTTC.

This clonotype was seen many times. The chain carries TRBV10-3 and TRBJ2-7, with 10 bases that match TRBD1. This CDR3 has 13 amino acids. The germline V gene has CDR1 ENHRY and CDR2 SYGVKD. Trimming removed 10 bases from V and 6 bases from J; junction bases left unmatched: 9. The CDR3 spells CATRDRGASEQYF. As DNA, the CDR3 is TGTGCCACCAGGGACAGGGGAGCGTCCGAGCAGTACTTC.

The chain carries TRBV24-1 and TRBJ2-2, with 8 bases aligning to TRBD1. The CDR3 extends over 15 amino acids. Germline trimming cut 9 bases from V and 4 bases from J; bases unmatched to any gene: 9. Germline CDR1 is KGHDR and CDR2 is SFDVKD. The CDR3 loop is CATSHWTGITGELFF. Here the CDR3 DNA reads TGTGCCACCTCCCATTGGACAGGGATCACCGGGGAGCTGTTTTTT.

This clonotype showed up just a few times. This sequence joins TRBV2 and TRBJ1-1; TRBD1 might be the D (6 bases). Trimming took 8 bases from V and 7 from J, leaving 17 bases between them. Germline CDR1 reads SNHLY; CDR2 reads FYNNEI. CDR3 size: 13 residues. The CDR3 DNA sequence: TGTGCCAGCGGTACCAGAGGGGGTCTTGAAGCTTTCTTT. Translation gives CASGTRGGLEAFF.

In its sample, this clonotype was seen many times. V gene TRBV29-1 combines with J gene TRBJ2-1; 8 bases map to TRBD2. Germline CDR1 is SQVTM and CDR2 is ANQGSEA. The J segment lost 7 bases and the V segment lost 3 bases, leaving 8 bases of the junction unmatched. The CDR3 length is 14 residues. The CDR3 region has the DNA TGCAGCGTTGACAGAGCGGGAGTAGGGAATGAGCAGTTCTTC. This gives the protein CSVDRAGVGNEQFF.

The J gene is TRBJ2-1, the V gene TRBV2; possible D gene TRBD2, 6 bases. Trimming pared 8 bases from V and 10 bases from J, leaving 18 bases between. The CDR3 has 13 amino acids. CDR1 is SNHLY and CDR2 is FYNNEI in the germline V gene. The CDR3 region has the DNA TGTGCCAGCTCTAGCGCCCCCCGAGAAGAGCAGTTCTTC. Translating it yields CASSSAPREEQFF.

V and J are TRBV5-1 and TRBJ1-1, with a possible D match to TRBD1 (6 bases). Germline values: CDR1 SGHRS, CDR2 YFSETQ. Trimming took 4 bases from V and 4 from J, leaving 14 bases between them. This CDR3 has 14 amino acids. CDR3 in amino acids: CASSPELGGTEAFF. The DNA for the CDR3 is TGCGCCAGCAGCCCTGAGTTAGGGGGCACTGAAGCTTTCTTT. The full variable domain, with the rest looked up from reference TRBV5-1 and TRBJ1-1, is KAGVTQTPRYLIKTRGQQVTLSCSPISGHRSVSWYQQTPGQGLQFLFEYFSETQRNKGNFPGRFSGRQFSNSRSEMNVSTLELGDSALYLCASSPELGGTEAFFGQGTRLTVV.

This clonotype was detected a few times. The V and J genes are TRBV12-3 or TRBV12-4 and TRBJ2-5; the D is unclear. The CDR3 is 13 residues long. With 6 bases removed from V and 7 bases from J, the gap between germline ends came to 15 bases. The CDR3 DNA is TGTGCCAGCAGCTCAACCCCCTTGCTGACCCAGTACTTC. It codes for CASSSTPLLTQYF.

This clonotype was seen a handful of times. The rearrangement links TRBV20-1 to TRBJ2-1; D possibly matches TRBD1 or TRBD2 (5 bases each). V lost 6 bases to trimming and J lost 3 bases, with 12 bases between them. CDR3 size: 13 residues. Per the germline V gene, CDR1 is DFQATT and CDR2 is SNEGSKA (reference sequence). For the CDR3, the DNA is TGCAGTGCGGCCAGGGAGATCTACAATGAGCAGTTCTTC. Encoded protein: CSAAREIYNEQFF.

CDR3 protein: CASSYSRASEFTYEQYF. The CDR3 nucleotides are TGTGCCAGCAGTTACTCGAGAGCTAGCGAGTTTACCTACGAGCAGTACTTC. The chain employs TRBV6-2 or TRBV6-3 and TRBJ2-7; a possible D gene is TRBD2 (6 bases). Between the trimmed V and J ends, which lost 0 bases and 2 bases, there was a span of 17 bases. The CDR3 runs 17 residues. Per the germline V gene, CDR1 is MNHEY and CDR2 is SVGEGT.

The rearrangement joins TRBV20-1 to TRBJ2-5, with 11 bases identical to TRBD2. The CDR3 runs to 15 residues. CDR1 and CDR2 (germline): DFQATT, SNEGSKA (reference sequence). With V trimmed by 0 bases and J by 5 bases, 5 bases remained unmatched. The CDR3, as DNA: TGCAGTGCTAGAGATACTAGCGGGAGTTTGGAGACCCAGTACTTC. The encoded protein is CSARDTSGSLETQYF.